The clone carrying this T cell receptor (beta chain) was picked up a small number of times. MiXCR, run by TCRdb on the RACE reads, gives a single entry per CDR3 protein. The table lists 65,000 to 85,000 distinct CDR3 sequences, approximately 10% of them singletons. The data stem from a study of human T cells and chemical hapten exposure. Background on the study: Scalp application of diphenylcyclopropenone was performed weekly in patients across the entire roughly 22-week study. Patch tests put 0.01% DPC on the upper back, and the results were checked at 6 days.

Germline V CDR1 and CDR2: SGHDT, YYEEEE. Deletions cut 4 bases from V and 4 bases from J, with 11 bases between. The CDR3 is 13 amino acids. Time point noted: patch test 1, 2 weeks after DPC sensitization. Treatment indicated: therapeutic diphenylcyclopropenone sensitization with weekly scalp DPC. This receptor was obtained from a woman aged 50 to 60 with alopecia areata. Some clones in this sample may be carry-over from other donors' samples. The sequencing here drew on whole blood, taken in connection with sensitization to the hapten diphenylcyclopropenone (DPC). V gene TRBV5-6 combines with J gene TRBJ1-2, with a tentative D call TRBD1 (5 bases). The CDR3 reads CASSIQESYGYTF. The DNA for the CDR3 is TGTGCCAGCAGCATACAGGAGAGCTATGGCTACACCTTC.